Listed below are T cell receptor beta chains from one sample, sequenced in a study of shared clonotypes between healthy human individuals. Profiling relied on immunoSEQ multiplex PCR, and the TCRdb table lists in-frame clones only, not all of them. The sample comprises 2.3 million or so clones, approximately 95% of which are singletons, and 0.39% rests with the top ten. Sequenced sample: naive CD4+ T cells from PBMCs. The receptors were sampled from a man aged 18 to 29 in good health. Some clones in this sample may be carry-over from other donors' samples. Both conserved end residues are part of each CDR3. Fields, in order: D gene, V gene, clone size, J gene, CDR3 DNA, CDR3 protein. D genes are given only for firm matches. Not all rows give a size; the values are once, few, many and, for expanded clones, a class.

TRBD1	TRBV2	-	TRBJ1-2	TGTGCCAGCAGCACCTCGGACAGGTCCAACTATGGCTACACCTTC	CASSTSDRSNYGYTF
TRBD1	TRBV6-1	-	TRBJ1-3	TGTGCCAGCAGTGTATTATCCGGGACAGACCTGGGAAACACCATATATTTT	CASSVLSGTDLGNTIYF
-	TRBV6-7	-	TRBJ2-7	TGTGCCAGCACGAAGGCCCTGACACCTTACGAGCAGTACTTC	CASTKALTPYEQYF
-	TRBV7-6	-	TRBJ2-1	TGTGCCAGCAGCTTAGTTGGGAGGATCGATGAGCAGTTCTTC	CASSLVGRIDEQFF
TRBD1	TRBV6-6	-	TRBJ2-7	TGTGCCAGCAGTTACCTGTCGGGACAGGCTTCCTACGAGCAGTACTTC	CASSYLSGQASYEQYF
-	TRBV6-5	-	TRBJ2-3	TGTGCCAGCAGCTCCTCGGGGGATACGCAGTATTTT	CASSSSGDTQYF
-	TRBV5-1	-	TRBJ2-1	TGCGCCAGCAAGGGGGTCGATGAGCAGTTCTTC	CASKGVDEQFF
-	TRBV28	-	TRBJ1-2	TGTGCCAGCAGTTGGGTTAGTAGGCATAGCTATGGCTACACCTTC	CASSWVSRHSYGYTF
-	TRBV9	-	TRBJ2-1	TGTGCCAGCAGCGTAGGGAGCGGATTCTACAATGAGCAGTTCTTC	CASSVGSGFYNEQFF
-	TRBV7-6	-	TRBJ1-5	TGTGCCAGCAGCTTAAGTACGAGGGGTGATCAGCCCCAGCATTTT	CASSLSTRGDQPQHF
-	TRBV18	-	TRBJ1-5	TGTGCCAGCTCACCCGACAGGTCTCCTCAGCCCCAGCATTTT	CASSPDRSPQPQHF
-	TRBV18	once	TRBJ2-1	TGTGCCAGCACCCAGCCTAGCTCCTACAATGAGCAGTTCTTC	CASTQPSSYNEQFF
-	TRBV7-2	-	TRBJ1-6	TGTGCCAGCAGCTCTCTAGCTAATTCACCCCTCCACTTT	CASSSLANSPLHF
-	TRBV28	once	TRBJ1-4	TGTGCCAGCAGTTTCGTCAGCCCAGCGCGGGAAAAACTGTTTTTT	CASSFVSPAREKLFF
TRBD1	TRBV6-1	-	TRBJ2-7	TGTGCCAGCAGAAGGACAGGGTCGCTCTACGAGCAGTACTTC	CASRRTGSLYEQYF
-	TRBV14	-	TRBJ1-2	TGTGCCAGCAGCCAAGATCTGGCGGGGGGGATATCCTATGGCTACACCTTC	CASSQDLAGGISYGYTF
TRBD2	TRBV14	-	TRBJ2-1	TGTGCCAGCAGCCCTAGCGGGAGCGTGTACAATGAGCAGTTCTTC	CASSPSGSVYNEQFF
-	TRBV30	-	TRBJ2-7	TGTGCCTGGAGAGGGGGAAACAGGGAAGAGTACTTC	CAWRGGNREEYF
TRBD2	TRBV11-2	-	TRBJ2-1	TGTGCCAGCAGCTCCGGACTAGCGGAGACCTTATCCTACAATGAGCAGTTCTTC	CASSSGLAETLSYNEQFF
-	TRBV5-1	-	TRBJ2-6	TGCGCCAGCAGCTTGGGACGCGGATCTGGGGCCAACGTCCTGACTTTC	CASSLGRGSGANVLTF
-	TRBV15	-	TRBJ2-7	TGTGCCACCAGCAGGGGAGCGTCGGGGCCCTACGAGCAGTACTTC	CATSRGASGPYEQYF
-	TRBV27	-	TRBJ2-7	TGTGCCAGCAAAGGCGAAAACTACTACGAGCAGTACTTC	CASKGENYYEQYF
-	TRBV10-3	once	TRBJ2-3	TGTGCCATCAGTGAGTTTGGGGCCACAGATACGCAGTATTTT	CAISEFGATDTQYF
-	TRBV2	once	TRBJ1-5	TGTGCCAGCAATTGGCAGGGTAATCAGCCCCAGCATTTT	CASNWQGNQPQHF
-	TRBV18	-	TRBJ2-3	TGTGCCAGCTCACCACCGTCCGGACAACGCACAGATACGCAGTATTTT	CASSPPSGQRTDTQYF
-	TRBV19	-	TRBJ1-1	TGTGCCAGTTCCTCCCGGGACACAAACACTGAAGCTTTCTTT	CASSSRDTNTEAFF
-	TRBV7-3	-	TRBJ2-2	TGTGCCAGCAGCTTAATCCCCGTAGGGGAGCTGTTTTTT	CASSLIPVGELFF
-	TRBV7-3	-	TRBJ2-6	TGTGCCAGCAGCCCAGTCGGGCAGGCCAGCTCTGGGGCCAACGTCCTGACTTTC	CASSPVGQASSGANVLTF
-	TRBV5-4	-	TRBJ1-1	TGTGCCAGCAGCGTCCTACGACAACTGAACACTGAAGCTTTCTTT	CASSVLRQLNTEAFF
-	TRBV9	once	TRBJ2-3	TGTGCCAGCAGCTCCCGCATTTGGACAGATACGCAGTATTTT	CASSSRIWTDTQYF
TRBD2	TRBV4-1	-	TRBJ2-1	TGCGCCAGCAGCCAAAGGACTAGCGGGAGCGTCTACAATGAGCAGTTCTTC	CASSQRTSGSVYNEQFF
TRBD2	TRBV28	-	TRBJ2-7	TGTGCCAGCAGTTTATGGGGACTATTGGGCGAGCAGTACTTC	CASSLWGLLGEQYF
TRBD2	TRBV7-2	-	TRBJ2-3	TGTGCCAGCAGCTTATGGGCTAGCGGGAGGGACACAGATACGCAGTATTTT	CASSLWASGRDTDTQYF
-	TRBV30	-	TRBJ2-7	TGTGCCTGGACAGCCTACTCCTACGAGCAGTACTTC	CAWTAYSYEQYF
-	TRBV28	-	TRBJ1-2	TGTGCCAGCAGTTTATCTTTCTGGCGTCGGACGGCCACTAACTATGGCTACACCTTC	CASSLSFWRRTATNYGYTF
-	TRBV7-9	-	TRBJ2-3	TGTGCCAGCAGCTTAGGGGCCGGGAGCAACACAGATACGCAGTATTTT	CASSLGAGSNTDTQYF
-	TRBV5-1	-	TRBJ1-3	TGCGCCAGCAGCTTGGAACAAAGCTCTGGAAACACCATATATTTT	CASSLEQSSGNTIYF
-	TRBV27	-	TRBJ1-2	TGTGCCAGCAAGTTGGCAGGGGCGAACTATGGCTACACCTTC	CASKLAGANYGYTF
-	TRBV2	-	TRBJ1-1	TGTGCCAGCAGTGGAGGCGGGGGGAACACTGAAGCTTTCTTT	CASSGGGGNTEAFF
-	TRBV5-1	-	TRBJ2-1	TGCGCCAGCAGCTTGGAGGCCTCGAGCTCCTACAATGAGCAGTTCTTC	CASSLEASSSYNEQFF
TRBD2	TRBV5-1	few	TRBJ2-7	TGCGCCAGCAGCTTAACTAGCGGGAGTTACGAGCAGTACTTC	CASSLTSGSYEQYF
-	TRBV18	-	TRBJ1-5	TGTGCCAGCTCACCTCAGGGAGGGATCGGTCAGCCCCAGCATTTT	CASSPQGGIGQPQHF
-	TRBV4-2	few	TRBJ2-7	TGTGCCAGCAGCCATCCTCGCAGCTCCTACGAGCAGTACTTC	CASSHPRSSYEQYF
TRBD2	TRBV28	-	TRBJ2-3	TGTGCCAGCACCTGGCTAGCGGGATATACGCAGTATTTT	CASTWLAGYTQYF
-	TRBV7-8	-	TRBJ1-5	TGTGCCAGCAGCCGTCCGGGGGCGGGTCAGCCCCAGCATTTT	CASSRPGAGQPQHF
TRBD1	TRBV4-1	-	TRBJ2-1	TGCGCCAGCAGCCTTGTGGGACAGGGAACCCATGAGCAGTTCTTC	CASSLVGQGTHEQFF
-	TRBV18	once	TRBJ2-5	TGTGCCAGCTCACGAGGGATTGAGACCCAGTACTTC	CASSRGIETQYF
-	TRBV2	-	TRBJ2-3	TGTGCCAGCACCGGGGGTTGGGGGACAGTTGGTACGCAGTATTTT	CASTGGWGTVGTQYF
-	TRBV28	-	TRBJ2-7	TGTGCCAGCAGTTTTGGGACAAGACCTACCTACGAGCAGTACTTC	CASSFGTRPTYEQYF
TRBD2	TRBV7-3	-	TRBJ2-7	TGTGCCAGCAGCCCCCGGGGGGGCGGACCTCTGGACGAGCAGTACTTC	CASSPRGGGPLDEQYF
-	TRBV4-1	-	TRBJ2-5	TGCGCCAGCAGCCAAGGGGACACGCAAGAGACCCAGTACTTC	CASSQGDTQETQYF
-	TRBV28	-	TRBJ2-3	TGTGCCAGCAGCGACGCTGGCACGCAGTATTTT	CASSDAGTQYF
-	TRBV4-3	-	TRBJ2-3	TGCGCCAGCAGCCAGGCTGGGACAGATACGCAGTATTTT	CASSQAGTDTQYF
TRBD1	TRBV2	-	TRBJ1-2	TGTGCCAGCAGTCCTAGGACAGGGAGCTATGGCTACACCTTC	CASSPRTGSYGYTF
TRBD1	TRBV5-8	-	TRBJ2-7	TGTGCCAGCAGCCCCGGGACAGGGCCCTACGAGCAGTACTTC	CASSPGTGPYEQYF